One T cell receptor beta chain is described in this entry. The target of this receptor is not known. Qualities for individual bases were not recorded, and no much larger clone is one base off. The data derive from a study of CD8+ T cells in alopecia areata (dated by TCRdb to between 2017 and 2018). At the level of the whole study: The treated patients, all with moderate-to-severe alopecia areata, were enrolled in an open-label pilot trial of oral tofacitinib given at 5 to 10 mg twice daily. Tofacitinib was administered for 6 to 18 months, and 6 months of follow-up off drug were then conducted to assess delayed response and recurrence. In treated patients, disease severity was measured using the SALT score, which gives the percentage of scalp surface area affected. The study used high-throughput TCRbeta sequencing to examine T cell clonal expansion in alopecia areata, in both the C3H/HeJ mouse model and human patients. Scalp tissue and sorted CD4+ and CD8+ peripheral blood T cells from patchy and totalis/universalis alopecia areata patients and from healthy controls were covered by human TCRbeta sequencing. Tofacitinib-treated patients had biopsies at baseline and at 4 and 24 weeks of treatment, with a later scalp biopsy in several patients. Scalp clonality was compared across normal scalp (n=4), patchy alopecia areata scalp (n=8), and alopecia totalis/universalis scalp (n=8). RNA was extracted with the PAXgene miRNA kit for fixed scalp, the miRNeasy kit for PBMCs, and the RNeasy kit for mouse skin. immunoSEQ multiplex PCR using 35 Vbeta forward primers and 13 Jbeta reverse primers was used to amplify TCRbeta CDR3 regions. The investigation overall reported the following: During tofacitinib treatment, many expanded lesional clones remained in scalp and blood, and this persistence may partly explain relapse after treatment is stopped. The treated cohort was small, with a single nonresponder, so links between baseline CD8+ expansion and response need larger studies. Shared TCR sequences between patients were less evident than in mice, which may be partly attributable to HLA diversity in the patient population. Tofacitinib significantly decreased scalp clonality and the number of expanded CD8+ clones among the top 100 scalp clones. Compared with normal scalp, lesional scalp had higher clonality and more expanded CD8+ clones, particularly in alopecia totalis/universalis, a pattern that suggests antigenic drive. Resident alphabeta T cells in normal human skin are also sequenced, complicating scalp TCR repertoire analysis, unlike mouse skin dominated by gammadelta T cells.

In light of the paper, this sample's time point label describes: approximately 4 weeks on oral tofacitinib. This specimen's treatment or condition label, per the study, means: oral pan-JAK inhibitor, 5-10 mg twice daily. Lesional scalp punch biopsies and peripheral blood were obtained from alopecia areata patients. PBMCs were isolated by density centrifugation and stained for CD3, CD4 and CD8, after which CD4+ and CD8+ T cells were sorted on a FACSAria. Library construction relied on the immunoSEQ multiplex PCR assay. To provide template for TCR sequencing, every sample had RNA extracted and reverse transcribed into cDNA. SuperScript III was used for first-strand cDNA synthesis, primed with a 2:1 mix of oligo-dT and random hexamers. A synthetic immune receptor repertoire was used to assess amplification bias, and residual bias was removed computationally. The original methods were these. Raw reads were preprocessed to remove errors, and CDR3 was defined by IMGT conventions from the conserved cysteine to phenylalanine. Clonality was computed by normalizing Shannon entropy by log2 of the number of productive unique TCRs and subtracting the result from 1. CD4 or CD8 identity of scalp clones was inferred by cross-referencing scalp TCRbeta sequences with sorted blood CD4 and CD8 repertoires. TCRdb holds this immuneACCESS table with in-frame rearrangements only. Some clones are missing; in checked studies, unresolved V genes explain under half, and the rest has no known cause. V, J and clone size are taken as reported in that table, and D and trimming were inferred from the DNA itself. For this sample the table gives over 150,000 clones, of which around 56% were detected only once. The ten largest clonotypes hold less than 0.8% of the sample.

This clonotype was obtained from a human donor with alopecia areata. Sequenced material: CD4+ T cells sorted from blood, taken at week 4, from a patient treated with tofacitinib.

The CDR3 reads CSVVYQNTEAFF. The DNA sequence is TGCAGCGTTGTGTATCAGAACACTGAAGCTTTCTTT. The V and J genes are TRBV29-1 and TRBJ1-1; confidence is insufficient to name the D gene. From the germline V gene, CDR1 is SQVTM and CDR2 is ANQGSEA. Between the V and J ends, shortened by 4 bases and 1 base respectively, the junction contains 7 bases. Spanning cysteine to phenylalanine, the CDR3 consists of 12 amino acids. The only DNA kept is the CDR3, 36 bases in frame from the first base.